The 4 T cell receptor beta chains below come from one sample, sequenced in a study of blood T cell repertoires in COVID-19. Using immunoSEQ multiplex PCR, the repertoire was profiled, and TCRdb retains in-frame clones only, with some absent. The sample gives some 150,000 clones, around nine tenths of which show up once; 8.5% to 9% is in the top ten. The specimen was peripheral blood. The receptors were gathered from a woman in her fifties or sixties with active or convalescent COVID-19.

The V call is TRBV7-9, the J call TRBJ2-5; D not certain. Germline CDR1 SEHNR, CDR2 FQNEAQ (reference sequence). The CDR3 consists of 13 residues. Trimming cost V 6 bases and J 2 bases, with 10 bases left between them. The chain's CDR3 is CASRSGTQETQYF. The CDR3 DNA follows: TGTGCCAGCAGATCGGGTACACAAGAGACCCAGTACTTC.

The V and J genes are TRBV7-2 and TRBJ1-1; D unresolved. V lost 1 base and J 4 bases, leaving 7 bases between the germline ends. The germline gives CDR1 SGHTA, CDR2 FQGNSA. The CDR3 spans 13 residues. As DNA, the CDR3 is TGTGCCAGCAGCTTAGAACAGCTCACTGAAGCTTTCTTT. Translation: CASSLEQLTEAFF.

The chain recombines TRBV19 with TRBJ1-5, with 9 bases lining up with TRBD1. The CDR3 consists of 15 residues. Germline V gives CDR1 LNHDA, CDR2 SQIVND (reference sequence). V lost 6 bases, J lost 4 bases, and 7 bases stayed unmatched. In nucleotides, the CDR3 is TGTGCCAGTAGGGGACAGGGACTCAGTAATCAGCCCCAGCATTTT. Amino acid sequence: CASRGQGLSNQPQHF.

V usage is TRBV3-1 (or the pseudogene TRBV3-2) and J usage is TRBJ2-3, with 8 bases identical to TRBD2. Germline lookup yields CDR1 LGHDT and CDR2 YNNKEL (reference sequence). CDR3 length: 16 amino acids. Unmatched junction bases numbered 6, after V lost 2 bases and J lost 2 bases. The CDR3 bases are TGTGCCAGCAGCCAATCGGCGGGGGGTCTCACAGATACGCAGTATTTT. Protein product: CASSQSAGGLTDTQYF.